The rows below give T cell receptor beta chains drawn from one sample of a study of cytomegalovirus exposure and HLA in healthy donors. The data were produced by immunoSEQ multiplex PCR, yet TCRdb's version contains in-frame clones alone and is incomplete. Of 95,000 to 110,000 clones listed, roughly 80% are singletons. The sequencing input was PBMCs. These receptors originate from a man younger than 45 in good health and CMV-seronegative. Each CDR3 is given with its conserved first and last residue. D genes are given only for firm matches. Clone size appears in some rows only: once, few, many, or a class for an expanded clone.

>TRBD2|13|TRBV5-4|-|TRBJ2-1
TGTGCCACGTGGGCGGGGGATTACAATGAGCAGTTCTTC
CATWAGDYNEQFF
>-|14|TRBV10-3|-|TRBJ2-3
TGTGCCATTAACTCGGACAGTGCCACAGATACGCAGTATTTT
CAINSDSATDTQYF
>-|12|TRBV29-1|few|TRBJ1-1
TGCAGCGTTGATGACACGAACACTGAAGCTTTCTTT
CSVDDTNTEAFF
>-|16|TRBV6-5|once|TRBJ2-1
TGTGCCAGCAGTTACCCCTTTGGGGGGTCCTACAATGAGCAGTTCTTC
CASSYPFGGSYNEQFF
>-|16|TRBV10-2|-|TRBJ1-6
TGCGCCAGCAGTCGGACGGGAAGCTCCTATAATTCACCCCTCCACTTT
CASSRTGSSYNSPLHF
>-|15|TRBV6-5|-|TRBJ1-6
TGTGCCAGCAGTTACGAATCAGAAAACAATTCACCCCTCCACTTT
CASSYESENNSPLHF
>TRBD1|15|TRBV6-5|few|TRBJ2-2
TGTGCCAGCAGTACCCCGGGACAGGGGGCCGGGGAGCTGTTTTTT
CASSTPGQGAGELFF
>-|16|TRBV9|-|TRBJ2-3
TGTGCCAGCAGCGTAGAGGCGGGAACGAGTACAGATACGCAGTATTTT
CASSVEAGTSTDTQYF
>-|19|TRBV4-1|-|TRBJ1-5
TGCGCCAGCAGCCAAGATCGGGGTGGAGTCCAGGGGAGATTTCAGCCCCAGCATTTT
CASSQDRGGVQGRFQPQHF
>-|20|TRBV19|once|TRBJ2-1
TGTGCCAGTAGTACCGGCCCGGGTGGCGGGGGCCCTCTCTCCTACAATGAGCAGTTCTTC
CASSTGPGGGGPLSYNEQFF
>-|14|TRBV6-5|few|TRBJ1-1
TGTGCCAGCAGTCCCCGGACGGGAGGCACTGAAGCTTTCTTT
CASSPRTGGTEAFF
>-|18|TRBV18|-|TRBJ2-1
TGTGCCAGCTCACCCGGCGGTAGCGGAGGCCTCTCCTACAATGAGCAGTTCTTC
CASSPGGSGGLSYNEQFF
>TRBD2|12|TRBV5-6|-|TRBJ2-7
TGTGCCAGCACGGAAGGGAGGGCCGAGCAGTACTTC
CASTEGRAEQYF
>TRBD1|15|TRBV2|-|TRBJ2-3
TGTGCCAGCAATGCCCAGGGGGCGCCAGCGGATACGCAGTATTTT
CASNAQGAPADTQYF
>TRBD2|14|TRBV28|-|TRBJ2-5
TGTGCCGCGGGGCCAGCGGGAGGGCGAGAGACCCAGTACTTC
CAAGPAGGRETQYF
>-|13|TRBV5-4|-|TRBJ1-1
TGTGCCAGCAGCTACAGGGATCACACTGAAGCTTTCTTT
CASSYRDHTEAFF
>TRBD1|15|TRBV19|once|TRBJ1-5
TGTGCCAGTACCGGACAGGGGTGGGCCAATCAGCCCCAGCATTTT
CASTGQGWANQPQHF
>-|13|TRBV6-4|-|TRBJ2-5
TGTGCCAGCAGACGGACATTCAGGGAGACCCAGTACTTC
CASRRTFRETQYF
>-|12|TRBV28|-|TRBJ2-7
TGTGCCAGCAGTCCGAGCCACTACGAGCAGTACTTC
CASSPSHYEQYF
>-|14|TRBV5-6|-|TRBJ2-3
TGTGCCAGCAGCCTGCGGGTCCGCACAGATACGCAGTATTTT
CASSLRVRTDTQYF
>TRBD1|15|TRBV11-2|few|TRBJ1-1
TGTGCCAGCAGCTTATGGACAGGGGGTAGCACTGAAGCTTTCTTT
CASSLWTGGSTEAFF
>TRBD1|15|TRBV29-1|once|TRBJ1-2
TGCAGCGTAACCGGGACAGGGTCTCCCGGGGATGGCTACACCTTC
CSVTGTGSPGDGYTF
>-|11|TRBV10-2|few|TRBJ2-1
TGCGCCAGCAGTGGCGAGTATGAGCAGTTCTTC
CASSGEYEQFF
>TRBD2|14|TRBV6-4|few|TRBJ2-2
TGTGCCAGCAGGGCTAGCGGCGGGGCCGGGGAGCTGTTTTTT
CASRASGGAGELFF
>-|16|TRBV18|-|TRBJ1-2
TGTGCCAGCTCACCCGAGACAGTTAGAGCTAACTATGGCTACACCTTC
CASSPETVRANYGYTF
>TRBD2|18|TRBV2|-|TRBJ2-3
TGTGCCAGCAGTGAAACTAGGACTAGCGGGTCCCGCACAGATACGCAGTATTTT
CASSETRTSGSRTDTQYF
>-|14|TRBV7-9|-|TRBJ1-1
TGTGCCAGCAGCCCTGACAGCATGAACACTGAAGCTTTCTTT
CASSPDSMNTEAFF
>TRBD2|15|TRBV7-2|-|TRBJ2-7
TGTGCCAGCAGCTTCGAGAGCGGGACTCACTACGAGCAGTACTTC
CASSFESGTHYEQYF
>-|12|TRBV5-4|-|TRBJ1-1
TGTGCCAGCAGCTCCTCGGGCACTGAAGCTTTCTTT
CASSSSGTEAFF
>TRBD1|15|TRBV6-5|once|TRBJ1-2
TGTGCCAGCAGTTACGAACAGGGGATTAACTATGGCTACACCTTC
CASSYEQGINYGYTF
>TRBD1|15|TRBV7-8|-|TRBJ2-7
TGTGCCAGCAGCTTCGGGACAGGTAGCTCCTACGAGCAGTACTTC
CASSFGTGSSYEQYF
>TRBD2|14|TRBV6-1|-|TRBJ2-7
TGTGCCAGCAGTGGGACTAGCGGGAGGTACGAGCAGTACTTC
CASSGTSGRYEQYF
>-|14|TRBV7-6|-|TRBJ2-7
TGTGCCAGCAGCCCCACAGTTAACGTTTACGAGCAGTACTTC
CASSPTVNVYEQYF
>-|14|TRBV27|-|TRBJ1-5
TGTGCCAGCAGTTTATTTCCAGGCAATCAGCCCCAGCATTTT
CASSLFPGNQPQHF
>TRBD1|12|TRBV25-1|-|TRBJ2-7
TGTGCCAGCAGTCTTACAGGGGACGAGCAGTACTTC
CASSLTGDEQYF
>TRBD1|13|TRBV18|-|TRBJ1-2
TGTGCCAGCTCAACCGGGACAGGGACTGGCTACACCTTC
CASSTGTGTGYTF
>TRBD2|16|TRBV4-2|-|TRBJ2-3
TGTGCCAGCAGCCTCGCCCCGGGCGGGGGGGCAGATACGCAGTATTTT
CASSLAPGGGADTQYF
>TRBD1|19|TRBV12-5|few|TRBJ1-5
TGTGCTAGTGGTTTGCCCGGGACAGGGATTCGATATAGCAATCAGCCCCAGCATTTT
CASGLPGTGIRYSNQPQHF
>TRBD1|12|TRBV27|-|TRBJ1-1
TGTGCCAGCAGTAGACAGGGAAGGGTTTTGTTCTTT
CASSRQGRVLFF
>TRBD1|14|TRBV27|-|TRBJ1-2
TGTGCCAGCAGTTTAAAGGGACAGACCTATGGCTACACCTTC
CASSLKGQTYGYTF
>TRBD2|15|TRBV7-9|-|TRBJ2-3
TGTGCCAGCAGCCCGTGGGGGGGGAATTCAGATACGCAGTATTTT
CASSPWGGNSDTQYF
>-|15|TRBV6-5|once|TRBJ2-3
TGTGCCAGCAGTTACGGAAACAGCCGCACAGATACGCAGTATTTT
CASSYGNSRTDTQYF
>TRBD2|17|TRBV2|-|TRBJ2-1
TGTGCCAGCACTCAGGGGGGCGCTAGCGGGGGACTCTCTGAGCAGTTCTTC
CASTQGGASGGLSEQFF
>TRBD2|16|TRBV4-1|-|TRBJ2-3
TGCGCCAGCAGCCCGTCGACTAGCGGGGGGGCCTCGACGCAGTATTTT
CASSPSTSGGASTQYF
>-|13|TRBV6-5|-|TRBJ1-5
TGTGCCAGCAGTTGGAGGGTGGGGCAGCCCCAGCATTTT
CASSWRVGQPQHF
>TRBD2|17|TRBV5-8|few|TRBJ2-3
TGTGCCAGCAGCTTGGCGGCTAGCGGGACGGATTCAGATACGCAGTATTTT
CASSLAASGTDSDTQYF
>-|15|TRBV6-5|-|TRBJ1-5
TGTGCCAGCAGGCGGATTGAGGGGGGCAATCAGCCCCAGCATTTT
CASRRIEGGNQPQHF
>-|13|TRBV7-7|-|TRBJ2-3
TGTGCTAGCAGCTTAGGGCATCAAGATACGCAGTATTTT
CASSLGHQDTQYF
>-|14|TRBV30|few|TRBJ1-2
TGTGCCTGGAGTGTAAAAGGGGGAAACTATGGCTACACCTTC
CAWSVKGGNYGYTF
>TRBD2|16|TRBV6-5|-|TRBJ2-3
TGTGCCAGCAGTTATCATGGTAGCGGGAGGGCAGATACGCAGTATTTT
CASSYHGSGRADTQYF
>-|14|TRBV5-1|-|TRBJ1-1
TGCGCCAGCAGCAAGACACCGATGAACACTGAAGCTTTCTTT
CASSKTPMNTEAFF
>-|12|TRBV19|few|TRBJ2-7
TGTGCCAGTAGTCCAGGGACCTACGAGCAGTACTTC
CASSPGTYEQYF
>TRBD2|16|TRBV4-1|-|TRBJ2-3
TGCGCCAGCAGCCAGTCAGCGGGGGCCGTCACAGATACGCAGTATTTT
CASSQSAGAVTDTQYF
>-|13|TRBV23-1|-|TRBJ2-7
TGCGCCAGCAGCCGCAGTCGGAGCCGCGAGCAGTACTTC
CASSRSRSREQYF
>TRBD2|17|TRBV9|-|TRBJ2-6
TGTGCCAGCAGCCGCCGGGACTACGAATCTGGGGCCAACGTCCTGACTTTC
CASSRRDYESGANVLTF
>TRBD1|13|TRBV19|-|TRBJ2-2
TGTGCCAGTGGACAGGGGGGCACCGGGGAGCTGTTTTTT
CASGQGGTGELFF
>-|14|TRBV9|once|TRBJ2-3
TGTGCCAGCAGCGTAGCAGGGTGGGCAGATACGCAGTATTTT
CASSVAGWADTQYF